Each of the 15 T cell receptor beta chains below was sequenced from the same sample in a study of T cells in Graves' hyperthyroidism and ophthalmopathy. Amplified regions were TCR beta CDR3 sequences from RNA transcripts. First-round RT-PCR of the TCR CDR3 relied on the HTBI primer set. TCRdb analysed the multiplex PCR reads with MiXCR anew, one entry per CDR3 protein. Of hundreds of thousands of distinct CDR3 sequences detected, about 15% appear once; the ten largest clones hold roughly 4.5%. What was sequenced was blood. These receptor sequences come from a woman between 35 and 50 years old with Graves' ophthalmopathy.

This sequence joins TRBV2 and TRBJ2-2, with a possible D match to TRBD2 (6 bases). The CDR3 consists of 15 residues. Germline assignment: CDR1 SNHLY and CDR2 FYNNEI. Trimming removed 10 bases at V and 3 bases at J, with 18 bases between. In DNA form, the CDR3 reads TGTGCCACGGGCGAGGTAGCGGAGCACACCGGGGAGCTGTTTTTT. It translates to CATGEVAEHTGELFF.

This clonotype was seen many times. The chain uses TRBV28 and TRBJ2-5; D unclear. The germline V gene has CDR1 MDHEN and CDR2 SYDVKM. The CDR3 sequence is 13 residues long. The ends were cut back, 6 bases at V and 1 base at J, with 9 bases in the middle. The DNA of the CDR3 is TGTGCCAGCAGCTCCCCCGTCCAAGAGACCCAGTACTTC. Protein sequence: CASSSPVQETQYF.

This clonotype was seen a few times. The chain employs TRBV6-2 or TRBV6-3 and TRBJ1-6; D possibly corresponds to TRBD1 (5 bases). Trimming pared 1 base from V and 7 bases from J, leaving 8 bases between. CDR1 and CDR2 from the germline V gene are MNHEY and SVGEGT. This CDR3 comprises 14 residues. CDR3 sequence: CASSYWGRNSPLHF. The CDR3 DNA follows: TGTGCCAGCAGTTACTGGGGACGGAATTCACCCCTCCACTTT.

There are many counts of this clonotype. The chain is built from TRBV30 and TRBJ1-1, with no clear D. The germline V and J ends were trimmed by 0 bases and 6 bases, with 17 bases remaining between them. Germline CDR1 GTSNPN, CDR2 SVGIG (reference sequence). This CDR3 has 15 residues. DNA of the CDR3: TGTGCCTGGAGTGTACTAAGGCAGCATGGACCTGAAGCTTTCTTT. It translates to CAWSVLRQHGPEAFF.

The chain joins TRBV20-1 to TRBJ2-3, with TRBD2 as a possible D gene (5 bases). CDR1 and CDR2 (germline): DFQATT, SNEGSKA (reference sequence). V was cut by 3 bases and J by 4 bases, with 17 bases left in between. This CDR3 contains 15 residues. As DNA, the CDR3 is TGCAGTGCTAGTCCCTCTAGCTCCGCGGCAGATACGCAGTATTTT. Residues: CSASPSSSAADTQYF.

This clonotype appeared a single time. V usage is TRBV6-2 or TRBV6-3 and J usage is TRBJ2-7, with 13 bases that match TRBD2. The CDR3 contains 16 residues. The germline V gene has CDR1 MNHEY and CDR2 SVGEGT. Trimming at V came to 6 bases and at J to 7 bases, leaving 12 bases not matched to a gene. The CDR3 coding sequence is TGTGCCAGCAGCACAGGACTAGCGGGAGAGTTCGGAGAGCAGTACTTC. Its translation: CASSTGLAGEFGEQYF.

This clonotype has a count of ten or more. The chain is built from TRBV24-1 and TRBJ2-5; possibly TRBD1 for D (6 bases). The CDR3 runs to 16 residues. The germline V gene encodes CDR1 KGHDR and CDR2 SFDVKD. V was trimmed by 3 bases and J by 5 bases, leaving 18 bases between them. CDR3 sequence: CATSDRDTGFGETQYF. In DNA form, the CDR3 reads TGTGCCACCAGTGATAGAGATACAGGGTTCGGGGAGACCCAGTACTTC.

This clonotype was observed many times. Here the CDR3 DNA reads TGTGCCTCCACAGGAACTAGCGGGATTATTGAGCAGTACTTC. Translation: CASTGTSGIIEQYF. The chain is built from TRBV30 and TRBJ2-7; 10 nucleotides match TRBD2. CDR1 and CDR2 from the germline V gene are GTSNPN and SVGIG (reference sequence). V gave up 7 bases and J gave up 7 bases; unmatched junction bases: 13. The CDR3 loop spans 14 amino acids. The whole variable domain, filled in from reference TRBV30 and TRBJ2-7, reads SQTIHQWPATLVQPVGSPLSLECTVEGTSNPNLYWYRQAAGRGLQLLFYSVGIGQISSEVPQNLSASRPQDRQFILSSKKLLLSDSGFYLCASTGTSGIIEQYFGPGTRLTVT.

This clonotype was found a few times. The CDR3 nucleotides are TGCAGTGCTAGCATAGGAAACACCATATATTTT. This sequence encodes CSASIGNTIYF. The chain uses TRBV20-1 and TRBJ1-3; D is unresolved. Germline V lookup: CDR1 DFQATT, CDR2 SNEGSKA (reference sequence). The CDR3 has 11 residues. V lost 3 bases and J 4 bases, leaving 4 bases between the germline ends.

This clonotype came up many times. The chain links TRBV6-1 to TRBJ1-2; the D gene is possibly TRBD1 (6 bases). V gave up 6 bases and J gave up 10 bases, with 21 bases separating them. The germline V gene has CDR1 MNHNS and CDR2 SASEGT. CDR3 length: 14 amino acids. The CDR3 protein is CASRRLAGAAPYTF. CDR3 in DNA: TGTGCCAGCAGGCGACTGGCGGGGGCGGCTCCCTACACCTTC.

This clonotype was recorded at least ten times. The CDR3 nucleotides are TGTGCCAGCAGTTCCCCAGGACAGACACAAGAGACCCAGTACTTC. This encodes CASSSPGQTQETQYF. This rearrangement joins TRBV28 to TRBJ2-5, with D possibly TRBD1 on 6 matching bases. Trimming removed 4 bases at V and 2 bases at J, with 14 bases between. The CDR3 is 15 amino acids. Germline V lookup: CDR1 MDHEN, CDR2 SYDVKM.

The J gene is TRBJ2-7, the V gene TRBV6-2 or TRBV6-3; TRBD1 agrees at 8 bases. CDR3 length: 15 residues. V shed 5 bases, J shed 3 bases, and the junction held 9 bases outside the gene matches. The germline CDR1 and CDR2 sequences are MNHEY and SVGEGT. The DNA of the CDR3 is TGTGCCAGCAGTGCCAGGGGGCCTAGTATCTACGAGCAGTACTTC. Translating gives CASSARGPSIYEQYF.

This clonotype was seen at least ten times. The rearrangement joins TRBV12-3 or TRBV12-4 to TRBJ2-7; TRBD2 might be the D (5 bases). Trimming shortened V by 6 bases and J by 3 bases, and 12 bases separated the two germline ends. The CDR3 is made up of 13 amino acids. The CDR3 protein is CASRRPGNYEQYF. Here the CDR3 DNA reads TGTGCCAGCAGACGTCCGGGGAACTACGAGCAGTACTTC.

This clonotype was recorded many times. This chain joins TRBV20-1 and TRBJ2-7, with D hard to call. The CDR3 runs 13 residues. V was pared by 6 bases and J by 5 bases, with 17 bases between. Germline CDR1 reads DFQATT; CDR2 reads SNEGSKA (reference sequence). The DNA for the CDR3 is TGCAGTGCGTCCTCCCCCCGATTGGACGAGCAGTACTTC. This gives the protein CSASSPRLDEQYF.

This clonotype was observed many times. The V gene is TRBV20-1, the J gene TRBJ1-2; TRBD1 aligns across 9 bases. CDR1 and CDR2 (germline): DFQATT, SNEGSKA (reference sequence). CDR3 length: 15 residues. With 3 bases clipped from V and 4 bases from J, the junction kept 9 bases outside the gene matches. The CDR3 is CSASNKPGQGYGYTF. The CDR3, as DNA: TGCAGTGCTAGTAACAAACCGGGACAGGGCTATGGCTACACCTTC.